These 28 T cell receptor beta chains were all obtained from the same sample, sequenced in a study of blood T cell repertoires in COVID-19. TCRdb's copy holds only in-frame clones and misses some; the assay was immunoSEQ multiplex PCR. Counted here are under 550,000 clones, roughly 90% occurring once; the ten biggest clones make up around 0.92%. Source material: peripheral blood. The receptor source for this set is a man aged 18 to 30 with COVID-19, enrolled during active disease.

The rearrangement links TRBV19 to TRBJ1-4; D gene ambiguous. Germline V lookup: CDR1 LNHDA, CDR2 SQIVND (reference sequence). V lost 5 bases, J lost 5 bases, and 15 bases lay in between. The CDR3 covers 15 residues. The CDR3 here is CASSPGNSINEKLFF. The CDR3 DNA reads TGTGCCAGTAGTCCCGGAAACAGTATAAATGAAAAACTGTTTTTT.

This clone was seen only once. CDR3 sequence (DNA): TGTGCCTGGAGTCCGGTAGATACAGCCAAAAACATTCAGTACTTC. Residues: CAWSPVDTAKNIQYF. V gene TRBV30 combines with J gene TRBJ2-4, with D uncertain. Trimming pared 2 bases from V and 0 bases from J, leaving 11 bases between. The germline V gene encodes CDR1 GTSNPN and CDR2 SVGIG (reference sequence). The length of the CDR3 is 15 residues.

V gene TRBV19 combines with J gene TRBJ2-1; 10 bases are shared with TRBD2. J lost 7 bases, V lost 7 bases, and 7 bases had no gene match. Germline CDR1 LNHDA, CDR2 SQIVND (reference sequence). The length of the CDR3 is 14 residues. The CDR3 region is CASKSSGRKNEQFF. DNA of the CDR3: TGTGCCAGTAAATCTAGCGGGAGAAAAAATGAGCAGTTCTTC.

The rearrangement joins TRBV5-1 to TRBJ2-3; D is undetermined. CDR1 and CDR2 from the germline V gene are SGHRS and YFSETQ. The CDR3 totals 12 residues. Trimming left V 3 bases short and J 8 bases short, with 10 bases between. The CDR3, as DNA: TGCGCCAGCAGCTCCGAGCGTGTTACGCAGTATTTT. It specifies CASSSERVTQYF. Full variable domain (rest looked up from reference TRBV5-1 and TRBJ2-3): KAGVTQTPRYLIKTRGQQVTLSCSPISGHRSVSWYQQTPGQGLQFLFEYFSETQRNKGNFPGRFSGRQFSNSRSEMNVSTLELGDSALYLCASSSERVTQYFGPGTRLTVL.

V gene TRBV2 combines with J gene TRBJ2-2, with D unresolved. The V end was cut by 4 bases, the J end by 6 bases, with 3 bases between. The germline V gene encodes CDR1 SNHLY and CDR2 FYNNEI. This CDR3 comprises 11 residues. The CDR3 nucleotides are TGTGCCAGCAGTGCGGCCGGGGAGCTGTTTTTT. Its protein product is CASSAAGELFF. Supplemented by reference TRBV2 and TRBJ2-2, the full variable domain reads EPEVTQTPSHQVTQMGQEVILRCVPISNHLYFYWYRQILGQKVEFLVSFYNNEISEKSEIFDDQFSVERPDGSNFTLKIRSTKLEDSAMYFCASSAAGELFFGEGSRLTVL.

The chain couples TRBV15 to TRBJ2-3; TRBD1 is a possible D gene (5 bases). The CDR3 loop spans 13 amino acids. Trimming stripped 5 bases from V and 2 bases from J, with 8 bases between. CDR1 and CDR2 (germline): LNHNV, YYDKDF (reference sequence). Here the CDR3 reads CATSDSHTDTQYF. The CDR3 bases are TGTGCCACCAGCGACAGTCACACAGATACGCAGTATTTT. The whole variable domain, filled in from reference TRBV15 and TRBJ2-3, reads DAMVIQNPRYQVTQFGKPVTLSCSQTLNHNVMYWYQQKSSQAPKLLFHYYDKDFNNEADTPDNFQSRRPNTSFCFLDIRSPGLGDTAMYLCATSDSHTDTQYFGPGTRLTVL.

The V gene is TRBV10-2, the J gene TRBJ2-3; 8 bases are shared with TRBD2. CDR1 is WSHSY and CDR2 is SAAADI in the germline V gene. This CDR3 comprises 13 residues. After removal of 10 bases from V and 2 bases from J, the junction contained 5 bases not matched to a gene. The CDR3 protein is CATAGGTTDTQYF. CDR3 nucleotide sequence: TGCGCCACCGCGGGGGGAACCACAGATACGCAGTATTTT.

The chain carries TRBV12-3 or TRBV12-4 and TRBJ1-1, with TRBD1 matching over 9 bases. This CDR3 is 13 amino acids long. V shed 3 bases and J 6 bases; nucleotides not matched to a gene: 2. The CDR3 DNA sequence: TGTGCCAGCAGTTTGGGACAGGGCTCTGAAGCTTTCTTT. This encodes CASSLGQGSEAFF.

This chain's CDR3 is CASSSGHTNTEAFF. CDR3 sequence (DNA): TGTGCCAGCAGCTCGGGACACACGAACACTGAAGCTTTCTTT. The chain joins TRBV7-9 to TRBJ1-1; a possible D gene is TRBD1 (6 bases). Germline V gives CDR1 SEHNR, CDR2 FQNEAQ (reference sequence). Trimming left V 4 bases short and J 1 base short, with 10 bases between. The CDR3 sequence is 14 residues long.

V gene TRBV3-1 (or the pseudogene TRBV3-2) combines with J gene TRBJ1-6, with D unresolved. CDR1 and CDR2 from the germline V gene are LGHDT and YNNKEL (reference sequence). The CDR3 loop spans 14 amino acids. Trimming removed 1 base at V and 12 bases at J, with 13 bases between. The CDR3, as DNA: TGTGCCAGCAGCCAAGGAACGGTTCAGGAACCCCTCCACTTT. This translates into CASSQGTVQEPLHF.

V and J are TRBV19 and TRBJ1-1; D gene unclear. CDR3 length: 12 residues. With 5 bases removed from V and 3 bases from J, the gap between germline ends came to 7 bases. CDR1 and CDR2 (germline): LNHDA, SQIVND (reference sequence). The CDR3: CASSSPDTEAFF. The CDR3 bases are TGTGCCAGTAGTTCTCCGGACACTGAAGCTTTCTTT.

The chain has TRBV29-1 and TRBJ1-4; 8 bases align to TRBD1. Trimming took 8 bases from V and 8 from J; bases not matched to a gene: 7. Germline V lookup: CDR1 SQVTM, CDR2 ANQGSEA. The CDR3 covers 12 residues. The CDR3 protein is CSLGQVNEKLFF. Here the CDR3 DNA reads TGCAGCTTGGGACAGGTGAACGAAAAACTGTTTTTT.

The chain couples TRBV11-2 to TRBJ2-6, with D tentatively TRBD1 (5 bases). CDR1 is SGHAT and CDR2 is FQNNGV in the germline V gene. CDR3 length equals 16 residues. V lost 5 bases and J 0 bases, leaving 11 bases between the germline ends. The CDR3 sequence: CASSPGQISGANVLTF. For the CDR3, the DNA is TGTGCCAGCAGCCCCGGACAAATCTCTGGGGCCAACGTCCTGACTTTC.

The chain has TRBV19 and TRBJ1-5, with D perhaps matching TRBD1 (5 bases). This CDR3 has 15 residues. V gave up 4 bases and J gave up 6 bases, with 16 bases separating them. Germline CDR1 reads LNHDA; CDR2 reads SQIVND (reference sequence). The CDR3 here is CASSNSGRLSQPQHF. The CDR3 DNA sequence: TGTGCCAGTAGTAACTCAGGGCGGTTGAGTCAGCCCCAGCATTTT.

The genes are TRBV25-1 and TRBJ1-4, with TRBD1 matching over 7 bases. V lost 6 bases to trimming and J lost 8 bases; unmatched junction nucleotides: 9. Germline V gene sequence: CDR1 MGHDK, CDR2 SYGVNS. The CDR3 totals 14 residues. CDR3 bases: TGTGCCAGCAGCCCTACAGGGGCGGGGGAAAAACTGTTTTTT. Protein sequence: CASSPTGAGEKLFF.

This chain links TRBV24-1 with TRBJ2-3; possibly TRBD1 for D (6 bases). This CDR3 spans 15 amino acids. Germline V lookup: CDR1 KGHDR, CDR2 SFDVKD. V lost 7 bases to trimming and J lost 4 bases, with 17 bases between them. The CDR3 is CATSVTQGSPDTQYF. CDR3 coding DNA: TGTGCCACCAGCGTGACACAGGGTTCCCCAGATACGCAGTATTTT.

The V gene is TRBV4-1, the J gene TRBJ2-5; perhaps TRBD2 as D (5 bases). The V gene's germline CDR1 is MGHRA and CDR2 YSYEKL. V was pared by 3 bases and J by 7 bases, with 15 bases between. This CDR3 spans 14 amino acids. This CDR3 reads CASSHSDSPGTQYF. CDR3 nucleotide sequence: TGCGCCAGCAGCCACTCGGACTCCCCTGGGACCCAGTACTTC.

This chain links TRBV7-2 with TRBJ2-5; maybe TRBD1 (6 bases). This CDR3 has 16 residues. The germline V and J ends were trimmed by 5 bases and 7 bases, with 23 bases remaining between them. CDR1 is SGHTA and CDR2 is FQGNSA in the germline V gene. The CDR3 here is CASSPPPDRHMGTQYF. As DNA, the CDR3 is TGTGCCAGCAGCCCCCCCCCAGACAGGCACATGGGGACCCAGTACTTC.

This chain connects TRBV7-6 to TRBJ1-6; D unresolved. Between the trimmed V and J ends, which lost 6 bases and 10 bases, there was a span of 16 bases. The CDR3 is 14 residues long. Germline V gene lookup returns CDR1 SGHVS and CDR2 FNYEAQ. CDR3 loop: CASSRGITNSPLHF. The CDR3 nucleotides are TGTGCCAGCAGTCGCGGAATCACGAACTCACCCCTCCACTTT.

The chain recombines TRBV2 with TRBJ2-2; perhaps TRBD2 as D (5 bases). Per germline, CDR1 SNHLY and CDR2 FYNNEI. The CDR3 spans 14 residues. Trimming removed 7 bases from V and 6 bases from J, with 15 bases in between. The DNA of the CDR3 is TGTGCCAGCAAAAGGAGCGGTAGCCCCGGGGAGCTGTTTTTT. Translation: CASKRSGSPGELFF.

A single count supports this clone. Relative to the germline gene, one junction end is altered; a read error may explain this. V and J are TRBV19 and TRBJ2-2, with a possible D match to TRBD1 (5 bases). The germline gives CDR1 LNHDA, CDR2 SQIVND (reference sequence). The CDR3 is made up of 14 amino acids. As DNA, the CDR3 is TGTGCCAGTAGTCTGGCAGGGAACCCCGGGGAGCTGTTTTTT. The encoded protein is CASSLAGNPGELFF.

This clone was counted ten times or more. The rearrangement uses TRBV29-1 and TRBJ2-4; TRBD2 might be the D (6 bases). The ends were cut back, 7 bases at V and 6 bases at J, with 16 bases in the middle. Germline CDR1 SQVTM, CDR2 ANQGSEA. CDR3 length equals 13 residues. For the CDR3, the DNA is TGCAGCGCAGTAGGTAGCGGTACAAACATTCAGTACTTC. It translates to CSAVGSGTNIQYF.

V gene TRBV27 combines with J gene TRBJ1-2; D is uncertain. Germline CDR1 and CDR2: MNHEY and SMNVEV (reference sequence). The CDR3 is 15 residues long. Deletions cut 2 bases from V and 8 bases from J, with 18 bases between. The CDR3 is CASSLSLRETRGYTF. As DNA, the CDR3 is TGTGCCAGCAGTTTAAGTCTCCGGGAGACGAGAGGCTACACCTTC.

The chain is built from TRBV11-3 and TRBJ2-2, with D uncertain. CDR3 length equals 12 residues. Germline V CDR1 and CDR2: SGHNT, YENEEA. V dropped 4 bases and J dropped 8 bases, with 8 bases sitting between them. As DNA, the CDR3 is TGTGCCAGCAGCTCCCCCCCTGGGGAGCTGTTTTTT. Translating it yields CASSSPPGELFF.

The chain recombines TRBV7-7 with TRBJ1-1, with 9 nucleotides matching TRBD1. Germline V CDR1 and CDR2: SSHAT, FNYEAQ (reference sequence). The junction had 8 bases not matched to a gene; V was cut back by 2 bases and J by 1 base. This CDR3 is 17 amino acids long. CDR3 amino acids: CASSLTSGDRENTEAFF. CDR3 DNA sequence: TGTGCCAGCAGCTTAACCTCTGGGGACAGGGAGAACACTGAAGCTTTCTTT. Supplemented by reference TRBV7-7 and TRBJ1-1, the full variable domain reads GAGVSQSPRYKVTKRGQDVTLRCDPISSHATLYWYQQALGQGPEFLTYFNYEAQPDKSGLPSDRFSAERPEGSISTLTIQRTEQRDSAMYRCASSLTSGDRENTEAFFGQGTRLTVV.

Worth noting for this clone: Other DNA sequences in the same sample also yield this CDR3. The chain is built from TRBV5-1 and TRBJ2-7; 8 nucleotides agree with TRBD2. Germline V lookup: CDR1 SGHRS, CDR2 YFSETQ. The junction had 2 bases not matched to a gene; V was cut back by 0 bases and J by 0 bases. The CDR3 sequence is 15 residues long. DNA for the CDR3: TGCGCCAGCAGCTTGGGTGCGGGAGGCTCCTACGAGCAGTACTTC. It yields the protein CASSLGAGGSYEQYF.

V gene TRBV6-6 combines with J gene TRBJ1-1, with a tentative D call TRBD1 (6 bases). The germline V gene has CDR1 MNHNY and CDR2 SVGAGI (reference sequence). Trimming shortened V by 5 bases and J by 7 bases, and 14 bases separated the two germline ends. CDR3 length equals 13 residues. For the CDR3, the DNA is TGTGCCAGCAGTAGAAACAGGGAAAATGAAGCTTTCTTT. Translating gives CASSRNRENEAFF.

CDR3 in amino acids: CASSMTGGGSPLHF. The CDR3 DNA reads as TGTGCCAGTAGTATGACAGGGGGCGGTTCACCCCTCCACTTT. This chain links TRBV19 with TRBJ1-6, with 10 bases identical to TRBD1. Trimming cost V 3 bases and J 9 bases; bases outside gene matches: 2. The length of the CDR3 is 14 residues. Germline V gives CDR1 LNHDA, CDR2 SQIVND (reference sequence).